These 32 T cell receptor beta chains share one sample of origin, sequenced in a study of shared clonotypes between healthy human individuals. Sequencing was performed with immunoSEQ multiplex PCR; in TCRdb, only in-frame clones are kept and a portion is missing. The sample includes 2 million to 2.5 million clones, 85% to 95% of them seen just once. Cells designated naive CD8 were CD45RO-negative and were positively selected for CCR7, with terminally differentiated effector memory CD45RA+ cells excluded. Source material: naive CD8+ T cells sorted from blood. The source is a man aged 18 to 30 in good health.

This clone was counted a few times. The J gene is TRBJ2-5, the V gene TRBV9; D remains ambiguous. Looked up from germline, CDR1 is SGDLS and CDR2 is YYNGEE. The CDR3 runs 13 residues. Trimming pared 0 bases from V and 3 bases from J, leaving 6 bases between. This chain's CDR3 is CASSVEWEETQYF. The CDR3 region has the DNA TGTGCCAGCAGCGTAGAATGGGAAGAGACCCAGTACTTC.

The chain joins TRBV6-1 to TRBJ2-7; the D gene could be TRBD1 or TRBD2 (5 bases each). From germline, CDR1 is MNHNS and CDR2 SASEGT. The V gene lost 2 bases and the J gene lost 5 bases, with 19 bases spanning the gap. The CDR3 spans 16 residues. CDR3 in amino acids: CASSEKRYGGFDEQYF. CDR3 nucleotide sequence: TGTGCCAGCAGTGAAAAGCGTTATGGGGGTTTCGACGAGCAGTACTTC.

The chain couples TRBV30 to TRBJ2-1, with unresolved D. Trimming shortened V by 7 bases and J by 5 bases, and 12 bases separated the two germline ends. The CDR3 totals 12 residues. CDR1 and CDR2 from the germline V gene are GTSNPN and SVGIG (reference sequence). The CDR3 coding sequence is TGTGCCTCGCACGGACGCCACAATGAGCAGTTCTTC. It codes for CASHGRHNEQFF.

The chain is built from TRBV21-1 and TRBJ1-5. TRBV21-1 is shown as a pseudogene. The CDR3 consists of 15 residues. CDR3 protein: CASSKYLGSNQPQHF. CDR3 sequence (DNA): TGTGCCAGCAGCAAATATCTGGGAAGCAATCAGCCCCAGCATTTT.

CDR3 amino acids: CASSKGTSETQYF. CDR3 DNA: TGTGCCAGCAGCAAAGGGACATCGGAGACCCAGTACTTC. The chain has TRBV11-3 and TRBJ2-5; maybe TRBD1 (6 bases). The CDR3 runs 13 residues. Germline V gives CDR1 SGHNT, CDR2 YENEEA. V was shortened by 5 bases and J by 5 bases, with 12 bases between the two germline ends. Variable domain in full (rest from reference TRBV11-3 and TRBJ2-5): EAGVVQSPRYKIIEKKQPVAFWCNPISGHNTLYWYLQNLGQGPELLIRYENEEAVDDSQLPKDRFSAERLKGVDSTLKIQPAELGDSAVYLCASSKGTSETQYFGPGTRLLVL.

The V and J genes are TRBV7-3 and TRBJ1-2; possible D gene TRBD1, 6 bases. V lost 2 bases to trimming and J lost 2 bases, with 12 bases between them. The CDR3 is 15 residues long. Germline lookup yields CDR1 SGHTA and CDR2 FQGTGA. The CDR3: CASSLFPGANYGYTF. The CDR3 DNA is TGTGCCAGCAGCTTATTCCCGGGGGCGAACTATGGCTACACCTTC.

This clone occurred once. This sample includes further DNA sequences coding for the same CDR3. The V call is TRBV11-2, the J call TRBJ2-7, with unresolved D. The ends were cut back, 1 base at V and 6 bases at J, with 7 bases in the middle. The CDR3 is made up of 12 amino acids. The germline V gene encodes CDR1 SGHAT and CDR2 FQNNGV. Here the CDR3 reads CASSLVAGEQYF. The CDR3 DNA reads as TGTGCCAGCAGCTTAGTGGCCGGCGAGCAGTACTTC. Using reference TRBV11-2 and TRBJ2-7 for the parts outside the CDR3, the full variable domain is EAGVAQSPRYKIIEKRQSVAFWCNPISGHATLYWYQQILGQGPKLLIQFQNNGVVDDSQLPKDRFSAERLKGVDSTLKIQPAKLEDSAVYLCASSLVAGEQYFGPGTRLTVT.

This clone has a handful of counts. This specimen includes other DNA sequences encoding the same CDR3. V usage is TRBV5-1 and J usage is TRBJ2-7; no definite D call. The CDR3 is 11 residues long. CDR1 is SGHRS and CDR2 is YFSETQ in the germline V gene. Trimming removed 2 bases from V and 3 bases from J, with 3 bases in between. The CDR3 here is CASSLGYEQYF. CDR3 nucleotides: TGCGCCAGCAGCTTAGGCTACGAGCAGTACTTC.

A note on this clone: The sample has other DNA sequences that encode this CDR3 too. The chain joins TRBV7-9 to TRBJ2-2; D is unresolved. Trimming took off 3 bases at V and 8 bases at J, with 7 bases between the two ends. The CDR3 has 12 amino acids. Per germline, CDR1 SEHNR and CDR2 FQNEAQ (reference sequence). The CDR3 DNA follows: TGTGCCAGCAGCTTTTCGGCGGGGGAGCTGTTTTTT. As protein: CASSFSAGELFF.

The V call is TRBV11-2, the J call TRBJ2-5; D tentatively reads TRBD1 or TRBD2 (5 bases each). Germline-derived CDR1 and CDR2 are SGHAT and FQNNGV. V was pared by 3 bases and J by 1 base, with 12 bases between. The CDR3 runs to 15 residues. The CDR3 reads CASSLGTNLQETQYF. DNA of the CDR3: TGTGCCAGCAGCTTGGGGACCAACCTCCAAGAGACCCAGTACTTC. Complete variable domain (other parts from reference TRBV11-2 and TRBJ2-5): EAGVAQSPRYKIIEKRQSVAFWCNPISGHATLYWYQQILGQGPKLLIQFQNNGVVDDSQLPKDRFSAERLKGVDSTLKIQPAKLEDSAVYLCASSLGTNLQETQYFGPGTRLLVL.

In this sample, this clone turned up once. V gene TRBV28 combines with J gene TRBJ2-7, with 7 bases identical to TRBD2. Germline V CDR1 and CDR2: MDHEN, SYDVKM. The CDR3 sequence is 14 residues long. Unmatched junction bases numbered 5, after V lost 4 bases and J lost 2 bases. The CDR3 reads CASSWSAGTYEQYF. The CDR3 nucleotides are TGTGCCAGCAGTTGGTCAGCGGGGACCTACGAGCAGTACTTC. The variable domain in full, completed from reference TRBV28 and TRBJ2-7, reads DVKVTQSSRYLVKRTGEKVFLECVQDMDHENMFWYRQDPGLGLRLIYFSYDVKMKEKGDIPEGYSVSREKKERFSLILESASTNQTSMYLCASSWSAGTYEQYFGPGTRLTVT.

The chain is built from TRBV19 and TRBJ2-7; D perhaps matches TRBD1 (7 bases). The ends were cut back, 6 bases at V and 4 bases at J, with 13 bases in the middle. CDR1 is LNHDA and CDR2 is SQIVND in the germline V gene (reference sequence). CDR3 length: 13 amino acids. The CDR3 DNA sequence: TGTGCCAGTAGCCCAGGGGGGTGGTACGAGCAGTACTTC. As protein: CASSPGGWYEQYF. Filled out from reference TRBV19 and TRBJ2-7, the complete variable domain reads DGGITQSPKYLFRKEGQNVTLSCEQNLNHDAMYWYRQDPGQGLRLIYYSQIVNDFQKGDIAEGYSVSREKKESFPLTVTSAQKNPTAFYLCASSPGGWYEQYFGPGTRLTVT.

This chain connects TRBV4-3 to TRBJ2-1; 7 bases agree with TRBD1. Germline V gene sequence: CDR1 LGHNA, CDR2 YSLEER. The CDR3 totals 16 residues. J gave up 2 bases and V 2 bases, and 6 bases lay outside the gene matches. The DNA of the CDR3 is TGCGCCAGCAGCCAATCAACAGGGGACACCTACAATGAGCAGTTCTTC. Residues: CASSQSTGDTYNEQFF.

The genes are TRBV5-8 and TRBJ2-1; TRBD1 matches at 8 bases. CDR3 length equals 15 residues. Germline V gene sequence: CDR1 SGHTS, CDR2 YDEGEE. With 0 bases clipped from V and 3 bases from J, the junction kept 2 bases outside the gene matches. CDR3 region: CASSLVDRVYNEQFF. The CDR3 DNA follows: TGTGCCAGCAGCTTGGTGGACAGGGTCTACAATGAGCAGTTCTTC.

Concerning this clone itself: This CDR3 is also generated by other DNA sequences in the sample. CDR3 in amino acids: CASSPSSYNEQFF. The CDR3 DNA reads as TGTGCCAGCTCACCGTCCTCCTACAATGAGCAGTTCTTC. The rearrangement uses TRBV18 and TRBJ2-1, with D unclear. V was clipped by 3 bases and J by 0 bases, with 3 bases between them. CDR1 is KGHSH and CDR2 is LQKENI in the germline V gene. CDR3 length: 13 residues.

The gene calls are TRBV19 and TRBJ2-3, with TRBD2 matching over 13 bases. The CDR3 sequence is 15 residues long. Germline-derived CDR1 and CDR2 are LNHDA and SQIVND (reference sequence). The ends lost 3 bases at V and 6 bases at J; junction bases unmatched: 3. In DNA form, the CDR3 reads TGTGCCAGTAGTATGGCGGGACTAGCGGGGGATACGCAGTATTTT. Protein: CASSMAGLAGDTQYF.

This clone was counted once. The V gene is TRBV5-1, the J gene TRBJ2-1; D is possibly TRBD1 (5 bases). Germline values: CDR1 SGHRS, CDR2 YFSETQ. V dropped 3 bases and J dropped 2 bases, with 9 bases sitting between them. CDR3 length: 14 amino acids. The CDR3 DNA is TGCGCCAGCAGCTCGTTGGGGCCCTACAATGAGCAGTTCTTC. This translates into CASSSLGPYNEQFF.

CDR3 loop: CASSRPRLGGEETQYF. In nucleotides, the CDR3 is TGTGCCAGCAGCCGTCCCCGGCTGGGGGGGGAAGAGACCCAGTACTTC. The chain recombines TRBV7-2 with TRBJ2-5; 7 bases fit TRBD2. The CDR3 is 16 residues long. V lost 5 bases and J lost 3; bases outside the gene matches: 12. Germline V gene sequence: CDR1 SGHTA, CDR2 FQGNSA.

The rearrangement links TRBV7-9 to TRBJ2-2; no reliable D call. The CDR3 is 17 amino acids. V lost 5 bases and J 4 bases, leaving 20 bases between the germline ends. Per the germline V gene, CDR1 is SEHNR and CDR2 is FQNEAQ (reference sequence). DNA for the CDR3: TGTGCCAGCAGCCCCCGGACCGCATCAGGATCCACCGGGGAGCTGTTTTTT. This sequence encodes CASSPRTASGSTGELFF.

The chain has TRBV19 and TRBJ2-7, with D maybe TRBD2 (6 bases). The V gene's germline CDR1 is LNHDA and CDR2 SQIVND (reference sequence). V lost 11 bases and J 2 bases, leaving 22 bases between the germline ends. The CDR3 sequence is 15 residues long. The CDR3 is CAASPSGGETYEQYF. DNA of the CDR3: TGTGCCGCATCCCCTTCGGGCGGGGAGACCTACGAGCAGTACTTC.

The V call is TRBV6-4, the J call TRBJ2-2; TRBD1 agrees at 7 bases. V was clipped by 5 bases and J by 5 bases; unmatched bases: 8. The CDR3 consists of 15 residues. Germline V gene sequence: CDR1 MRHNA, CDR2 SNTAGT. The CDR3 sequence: CASSPGTAGTGELFF. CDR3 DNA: TGTGCCAGCAGTCCTGGGACAGCTGGGACCGGGGAGCTGTTTTTT.

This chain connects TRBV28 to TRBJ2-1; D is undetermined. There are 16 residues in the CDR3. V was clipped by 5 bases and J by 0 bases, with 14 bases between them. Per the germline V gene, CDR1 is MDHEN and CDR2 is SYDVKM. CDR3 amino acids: CASSRPEAPSYNEQFF. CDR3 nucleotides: TGTGCCAGCAGTCGCCCAGAGGCGCCCTCCTACAATGAGCAGTTCTTC.

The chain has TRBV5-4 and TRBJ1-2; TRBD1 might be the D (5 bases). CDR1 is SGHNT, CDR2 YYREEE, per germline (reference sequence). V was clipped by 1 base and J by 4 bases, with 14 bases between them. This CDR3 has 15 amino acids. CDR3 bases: TGTGCCAGCAGCTTGTCGGGGGTCTTCGTCTATGGCTACACCTTC. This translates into CASSLSGVFVYGYTF.

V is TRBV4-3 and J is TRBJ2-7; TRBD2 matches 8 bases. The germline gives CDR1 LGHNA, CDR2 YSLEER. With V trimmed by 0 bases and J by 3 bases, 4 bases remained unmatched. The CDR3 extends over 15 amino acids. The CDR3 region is CASSQDRSGSYEQYF. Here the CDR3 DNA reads TGCGCCAGCAGCCAAGATCGCAGCGGGAGCTACGAGCAGTACTTC.

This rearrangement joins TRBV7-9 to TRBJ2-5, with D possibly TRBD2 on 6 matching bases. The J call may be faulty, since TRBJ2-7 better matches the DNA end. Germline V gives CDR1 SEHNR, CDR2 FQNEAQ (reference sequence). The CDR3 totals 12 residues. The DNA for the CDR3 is TGTGCCAGCTCGGGGGAAGCCTACGAGCAGTACTTC. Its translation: CASSGEAYEQYF.

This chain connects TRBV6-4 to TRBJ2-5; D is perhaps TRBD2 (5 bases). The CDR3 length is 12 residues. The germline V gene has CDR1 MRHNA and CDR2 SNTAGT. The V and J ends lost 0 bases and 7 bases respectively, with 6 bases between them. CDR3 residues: CASSDSAGTQYF. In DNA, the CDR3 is TGTGCCAGCAGTGACTCCGCGGGGACCCAGTACTTC.

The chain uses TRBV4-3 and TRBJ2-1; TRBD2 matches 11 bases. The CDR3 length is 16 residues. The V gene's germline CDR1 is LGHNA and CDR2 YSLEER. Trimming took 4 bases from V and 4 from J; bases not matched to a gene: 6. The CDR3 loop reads CASSPAGLAVYNEQFF. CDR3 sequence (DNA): TGCGCCAGCAGCCCTGCGGGACTAGCGGTTTACAATGAGCAGTTCTTC.

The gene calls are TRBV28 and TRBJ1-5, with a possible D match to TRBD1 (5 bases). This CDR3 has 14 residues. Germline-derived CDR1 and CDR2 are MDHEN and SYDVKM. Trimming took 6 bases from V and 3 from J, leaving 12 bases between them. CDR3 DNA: TGTGCCAGCAGCCGTGACAGCTTCAATCAGCCCCAGCATTTT. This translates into CASSRDSFNQPQHF.

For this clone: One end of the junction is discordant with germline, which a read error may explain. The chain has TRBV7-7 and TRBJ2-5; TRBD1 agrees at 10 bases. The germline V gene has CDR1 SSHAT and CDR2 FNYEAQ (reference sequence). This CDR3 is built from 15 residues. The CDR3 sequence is CASSWRTGGLETQYF. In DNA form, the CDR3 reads TGTGCTAGCAGCTGGCGGACAGGGGGACTGGAGACCCAGTACTTC.

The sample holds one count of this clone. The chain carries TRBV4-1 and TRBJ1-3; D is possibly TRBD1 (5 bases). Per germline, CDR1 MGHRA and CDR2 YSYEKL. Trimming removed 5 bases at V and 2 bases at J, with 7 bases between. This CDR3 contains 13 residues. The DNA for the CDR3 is TGCGCCAGCAGCGGGGGAACTGGAAACACCATATATTTT. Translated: CASSGGTGNTIYF.

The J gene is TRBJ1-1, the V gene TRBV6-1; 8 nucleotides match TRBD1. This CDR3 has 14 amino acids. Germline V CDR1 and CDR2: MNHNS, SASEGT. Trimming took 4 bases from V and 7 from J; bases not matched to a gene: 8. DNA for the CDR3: TGTGCCAGCAGTGCTATGACAGGGGCGCATGAAGCTTTCTTT. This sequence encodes CASSAMTGAHEAFF.

This CDR3 reads CASSGFEGTEAFF. The CDR3 DNA reads TGTGCCAGCAGTGGATTCGAGGGCACTGAAGCTTTCTTT. The gene calls are TRBV27 and TRBJ1-1, with D uncertain. Trimming took 5 bases from V and 4 from J, leaving 11 bases between them. CDR1 and CDR2 from the germline V gene are MNHEY and SMNVEV (reference sequence). There are 13 residues in the CDR3.